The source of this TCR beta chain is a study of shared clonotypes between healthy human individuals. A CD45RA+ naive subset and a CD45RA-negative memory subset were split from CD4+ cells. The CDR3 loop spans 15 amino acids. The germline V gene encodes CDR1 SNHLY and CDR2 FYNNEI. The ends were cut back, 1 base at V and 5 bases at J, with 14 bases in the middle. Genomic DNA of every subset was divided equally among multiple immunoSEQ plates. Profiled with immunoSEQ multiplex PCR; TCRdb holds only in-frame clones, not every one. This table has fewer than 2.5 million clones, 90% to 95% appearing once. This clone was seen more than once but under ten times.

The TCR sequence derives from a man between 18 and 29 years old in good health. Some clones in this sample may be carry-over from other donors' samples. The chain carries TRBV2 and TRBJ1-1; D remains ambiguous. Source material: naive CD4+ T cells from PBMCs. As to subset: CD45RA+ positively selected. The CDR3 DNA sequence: TGTGCCAGCAGTGAAGGGTTCAGGTTGAGGACTGAAGCTTTCTTT. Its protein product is CASSEGFRLRTEAFF.